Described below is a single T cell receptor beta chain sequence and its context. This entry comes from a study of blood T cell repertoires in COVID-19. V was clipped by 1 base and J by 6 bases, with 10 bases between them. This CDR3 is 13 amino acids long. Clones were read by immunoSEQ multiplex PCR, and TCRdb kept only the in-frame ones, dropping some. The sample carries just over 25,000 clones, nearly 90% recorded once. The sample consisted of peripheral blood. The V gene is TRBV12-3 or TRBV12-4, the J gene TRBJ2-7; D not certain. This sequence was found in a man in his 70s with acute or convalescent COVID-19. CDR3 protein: CASSLETPGEQYF. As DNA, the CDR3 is TGTGCCAGCAGTTTAGAAACCCCGGGCGAGCAGTACTTC.